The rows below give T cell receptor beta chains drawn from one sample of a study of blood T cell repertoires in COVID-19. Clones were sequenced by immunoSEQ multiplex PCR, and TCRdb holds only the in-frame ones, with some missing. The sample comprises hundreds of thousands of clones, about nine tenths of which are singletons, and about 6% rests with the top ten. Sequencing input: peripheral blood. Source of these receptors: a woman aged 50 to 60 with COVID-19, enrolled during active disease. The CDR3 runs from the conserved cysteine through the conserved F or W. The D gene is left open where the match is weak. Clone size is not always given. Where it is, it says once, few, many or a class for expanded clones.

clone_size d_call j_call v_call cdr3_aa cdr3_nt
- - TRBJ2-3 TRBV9 CASSGTSRADTQYF TGTGCCAGCAGCGGTACTAGCAGGGCAGATACGCAGTATTTT
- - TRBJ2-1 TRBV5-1 CASSPPGAYNEQFF TGCGCCAGCAGTCCCCCCGGGGCCTACAATGAGCAGTTCTTC
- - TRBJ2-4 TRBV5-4 CASSLGQGTKNIQYF TGTGCCAGCAGCTTGGGTCAGGGAACCAAAAACATTCAGTACTTC
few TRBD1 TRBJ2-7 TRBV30 CAWSVQGLGEWEQYF TGTGCCTGGAGTGTACAGGGGCTAGGTGAATGGGAGCAGTACTTC
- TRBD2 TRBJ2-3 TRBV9 CASSGGLAGTGTQYF TGTGCCAGCAGCGGCGGACTAGCGGGAACTGGTACGCAGTATTTT
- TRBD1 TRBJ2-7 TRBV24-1 CATSVGQGLDEQYF TGTGCCACCAGTGTAGGACAGGGGCTAGACGAGCAGTACTTC
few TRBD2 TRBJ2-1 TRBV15 CATSRVRAGGLEFF TGTGCCACCAGCAGAGTGAGAGCGGGAGGGCTGGAGTTCTTC
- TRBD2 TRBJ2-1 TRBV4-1 CASSHPGLVYEQFF TGCGCCAGCAGCCATCCGGGACTAGTCTATGAGCAGTTCTTC
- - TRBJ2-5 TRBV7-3 CASSLNPRGETQYF TGTGCCAGCAGCTTAAACCCTAGAGGAGAGACCCAGTACTTC
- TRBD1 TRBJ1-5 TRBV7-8 CASSLGGQGSNQPQHF TGTGCCAGCAGCTTAGGGGGACAGGGGAGCAATCAGCCCCAGCATTTT
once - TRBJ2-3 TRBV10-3 CAISDSNSPSTDTQYF TGTGCCATCAGTGATTCCAACAGTCCTAGCACAGATACGCAGTATTTT
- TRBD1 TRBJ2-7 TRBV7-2 CASSPWTGPTYEQYF TGTGCCAGCAGCCCCTGGACAGGGCCTACCTACGAGCAGTACTTC
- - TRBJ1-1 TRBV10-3 CAISDSYTEAFF TGTGCCATCAGTGATTCGTACACTGAAGCTTTCTTT
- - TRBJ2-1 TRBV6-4 CASSDRPADEQFF TGTGCCAGCAGTGACCGCCCGGCGGATGAGCAGTTCTTC
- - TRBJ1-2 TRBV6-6 CASSYDGQIGRGYTF TGTGCCAGCAGTTACGACGGACAGATCGGGAGGGGCTACACCTTC
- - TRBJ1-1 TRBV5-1 CASSSSREMNTEAFF TGCGCCAGCAGCAGCAGCAGGGAAATGAACACTGAAGCTTTCTTT